This T cell receptor beta chain was identified in a study of T cells after yellow fever vaccination. Study context: Fractions containing few cells were prepared with SMART-Seq v4 Ultra Low Input. General study findings and limits: A faster peak, day 5 versus 15, was reached by the weaker secondary response. Most clones from primary vaccination were detected again post-booster (about 95% CD4, about 85% CD8).

Synthesis of TCR cDNA relied on 5'RACE template switching, which attached a universal primer site and UMIs. TCRdb redid the calling of the 5' RACE reads with MiXCR, one entry per CDR3 protein. Of 130,000 or so distinct CDR3 sequences listed, nearly 15% were seen once; the top ten hold 43%. For this clonotype: Its antigen is as yet unknown.

Trimming removed 3 bases from V and 2 bases from J; junction bases left unmatched: 8. Germline V CDR1 and CDR2: SGHTA, FQGNSA. This CDR3 region has 17 residues. This sequence originates from a young man who received the YFV17D yellow fever vaccine. The V gene is TRBV7-2, the J gene TRBJ2-3; 10 nucleotides align to TRBD2. The material was CD8+ T cells sorted from PBMCs, obtained 5 days after the yellow fever booster vaccination. The CDR3 DNA reads as TGTGCCAGCAGCTTTCCCAAAGCGGGGGGGGACACAGATACGCAGTATTTT. This sequence encodes CASSFPKAGGDTDTQYF.